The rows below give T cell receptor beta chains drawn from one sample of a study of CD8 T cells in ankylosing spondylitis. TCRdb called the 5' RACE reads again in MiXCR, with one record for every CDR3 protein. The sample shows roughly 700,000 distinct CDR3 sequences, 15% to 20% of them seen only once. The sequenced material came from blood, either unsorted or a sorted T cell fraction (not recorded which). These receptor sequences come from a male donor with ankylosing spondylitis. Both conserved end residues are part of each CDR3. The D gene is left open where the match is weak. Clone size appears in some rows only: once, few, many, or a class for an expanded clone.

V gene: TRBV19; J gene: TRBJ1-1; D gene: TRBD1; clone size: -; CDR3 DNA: TGTGCCAGTAGGGACAGGGGTTGGGACACTGAAGCTTTCTTT; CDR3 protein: CASRDRGWDTEAFF
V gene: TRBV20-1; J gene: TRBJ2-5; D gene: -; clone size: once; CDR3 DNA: TGCAGTGCTAGAGTGGGGTCCGGGGGAGAAGAGACCCAGTACTTC; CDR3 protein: CSARVGSGGEETQYF
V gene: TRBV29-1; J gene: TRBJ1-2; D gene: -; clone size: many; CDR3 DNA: TGCAGCGTTCGCGAACGCAGGGAGGGGCACTATGGCTACACCTTC; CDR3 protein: CSVRERREGHYGYTF
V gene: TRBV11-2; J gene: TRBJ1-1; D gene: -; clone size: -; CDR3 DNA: TGTGCCAGCAGCTTTGCGCGGTGGAACACTGAAGCTTTCTTT; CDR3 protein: CASSFARWNTEAFF
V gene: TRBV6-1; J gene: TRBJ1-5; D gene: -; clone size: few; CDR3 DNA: TGTGCCAGCAGTGAAAGGACCGGGAATCAGCCCCAGCATTTT; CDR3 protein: CASSERTGNQPQHF
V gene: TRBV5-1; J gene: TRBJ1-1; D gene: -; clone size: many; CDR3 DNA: TGCGCCAGCAGCTTCAGCCTCATGAACACTGAAGCTTTCTTT; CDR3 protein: CASSFSLMNTEAFF
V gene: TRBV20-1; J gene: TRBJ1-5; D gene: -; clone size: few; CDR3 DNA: TGCAGTGCTCTATCCGGAGGGGCGGGCAATCAGCCCCAGCATTTT; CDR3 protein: CSALSGGAGNQPQHF
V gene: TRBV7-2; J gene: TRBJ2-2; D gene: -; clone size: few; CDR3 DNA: TGTGCCAGCAGCTTAGAATTAACAGGGAACACCGGGGAGCTGTTTTTT; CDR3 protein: CASSLELTGNTGELFF
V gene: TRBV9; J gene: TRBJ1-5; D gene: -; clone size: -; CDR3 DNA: TGTGCCAGCAGCGTATGGCCTGATCCCAATCAGCCCCAGCATTTT; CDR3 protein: CASSVWPDPNQPQHF
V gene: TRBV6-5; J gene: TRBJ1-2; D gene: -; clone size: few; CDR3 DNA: TGTGCCAGCAGTTACGGAGGCCAGGGAGATGGCTACACCTTC; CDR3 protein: CASSYGGQGDGYTF
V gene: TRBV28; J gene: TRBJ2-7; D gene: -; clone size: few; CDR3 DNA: TGTGCCAGCAGTGGGATGACCCTACTAGCCTACGAGCAGTACTTC; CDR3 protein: CASSGMTLLAYEQYF
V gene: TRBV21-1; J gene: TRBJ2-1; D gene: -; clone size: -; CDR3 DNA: TGTGCCAGCAGCAGGTCCCGGGACAGGGTGAGAGGGAACAATGAGCAGTTCTTC; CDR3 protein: CASSRSRDRVRGNNEQFF
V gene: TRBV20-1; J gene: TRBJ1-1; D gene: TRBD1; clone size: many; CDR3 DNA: TGCAGTGCACCCGACAGGGCCCGAGGAGCTTTCTTT; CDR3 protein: CSAPDRARGAFF
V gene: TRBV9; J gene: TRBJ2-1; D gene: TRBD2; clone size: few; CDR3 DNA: TGTGCCAGCAGCGCGGGACTAGCGGGAGGCCTGTCCTACAATGAGCAGTTCTTC; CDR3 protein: CASSAGLAGGLSYNEQFF
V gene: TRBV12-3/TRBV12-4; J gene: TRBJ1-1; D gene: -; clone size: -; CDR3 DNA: TGTGCCAGCAGTTCTCAAGGGCCTGAAGCTTTCTTT; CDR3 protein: CASSSQGPEAFF
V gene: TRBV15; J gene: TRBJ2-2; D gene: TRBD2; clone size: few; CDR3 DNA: TGTGCCACCAGCAGGCTCCTAGCGGGAGGAGAAACCGGGGAGCTGTTTTTT; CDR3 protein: CATSRLLAGGETGELFF
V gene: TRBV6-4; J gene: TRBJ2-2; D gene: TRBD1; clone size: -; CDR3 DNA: TGTGCCAGCAGGACGGGACAGTACACCGGGGAGCTGTTTTTT; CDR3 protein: CASRTGQYTGELFF
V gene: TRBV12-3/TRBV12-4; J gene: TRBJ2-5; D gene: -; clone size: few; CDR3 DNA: TGTGCCAGCGCCAGCCCGTTCCAAGAGACCCAGTACTTC; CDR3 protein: CASASPFQETQYF
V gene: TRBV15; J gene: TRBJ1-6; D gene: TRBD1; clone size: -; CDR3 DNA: TGTGCCACCACCCAGGGGGCTTTCTATAATTCACCCCTCCACTTT; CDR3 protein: CATTQGAFYNSPLHF
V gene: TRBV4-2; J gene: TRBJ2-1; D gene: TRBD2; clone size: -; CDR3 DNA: TGTGCCAGCAGCCAAGCTCTAGCGGGGGGGTATGGTGAGCAGTTCTTC; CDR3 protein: CASSQALAGGYGEQFF
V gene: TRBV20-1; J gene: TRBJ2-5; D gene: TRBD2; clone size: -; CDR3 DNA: TGCAGTGCTAGAGATTGGCGGGAGGGGGTCCAAGAGACCCAGTACTTT; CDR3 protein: CSARDWREGVQETQYF
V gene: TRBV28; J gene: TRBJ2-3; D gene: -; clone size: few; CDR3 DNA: TGTGCCAGCAGTTTCCGGGGCAGAGCCACAGATACGCAGTATTTT; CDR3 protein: CASSFRGRATDTQYF
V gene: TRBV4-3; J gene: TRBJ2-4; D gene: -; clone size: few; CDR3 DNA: TGCGCCAGCAGCCAAGAATTGGCACAGGGTTGGGAAAACATTCAGTACTTC; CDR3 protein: CASSQELAQGWENIQYF
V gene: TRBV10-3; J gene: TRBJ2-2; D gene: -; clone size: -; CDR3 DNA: TGTGCCATCAGTGAGTCCCCCACGAGGCGGGACACACTAACTAACACCGGGGAGCTGTTTTTT; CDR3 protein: CAISESPTRRDTLTNTGELFF
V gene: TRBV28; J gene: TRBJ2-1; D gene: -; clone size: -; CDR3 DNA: TGTGCCAGCATGGGTGGTGGGGATGAGCAGTTCTTC; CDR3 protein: CASMGGGDEQFF
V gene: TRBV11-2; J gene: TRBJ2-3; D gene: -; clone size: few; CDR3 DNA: TGTGCCAGCAGCCCCACCGTTTGGGTGAGCGGAAACACAGATACGCAGTATTTT; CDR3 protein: CASSPTVWVSGNTDTQYF
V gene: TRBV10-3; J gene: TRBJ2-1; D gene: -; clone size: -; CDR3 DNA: TGTGCCATTAGCCGAAACCCCCCGGGGAGCCCCTACAATGAGCAGTTCTTC; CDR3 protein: CAISRNPPGSPYNEQFF
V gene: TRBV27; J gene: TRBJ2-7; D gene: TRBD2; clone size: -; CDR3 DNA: TGTGCCAGTACTTTGACTAGCGGGGGGGCCTACGAGCAGTACTTC; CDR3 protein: CASTLTSGGAYEQYF
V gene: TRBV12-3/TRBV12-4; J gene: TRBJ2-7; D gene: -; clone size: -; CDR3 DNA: TGTGCCAGCATTCGACAGAATTTCTACGAGCAGTACTTC; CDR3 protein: CASIRQNFYEQYF
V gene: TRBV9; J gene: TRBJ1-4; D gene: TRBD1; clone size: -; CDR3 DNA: TGTGCCAGCAGCGTGTCAGGGGGCTGGAATGAAAAACTGTTTTTT; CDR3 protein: CASSVSGGWNEKLFF
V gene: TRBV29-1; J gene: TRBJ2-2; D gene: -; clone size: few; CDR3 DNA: TGCAGCGTTGTGGGCAGACCGAACACCGGGGAGCTGTTTTTT; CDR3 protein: CSVVGRPNTGELFF
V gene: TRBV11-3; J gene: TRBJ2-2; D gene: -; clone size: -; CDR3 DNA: TGTGCCAGCAGCCCCCCGGTCAGGCAAACCGGGGAGCTGTTTTTT; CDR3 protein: CASSPPVRQTGELFF
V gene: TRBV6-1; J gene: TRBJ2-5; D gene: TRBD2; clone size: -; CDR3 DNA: TGTGCCAGCAGCCCAGGACTAGTGGGAGGGGAGACCCAGTACTTC; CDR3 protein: CASSPGLVGGETQYF
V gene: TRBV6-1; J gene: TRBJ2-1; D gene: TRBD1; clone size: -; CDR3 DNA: TGTGCCAGCAGTGAAACAGGGGGCTTCTACAATGAGCAGTTCTTC; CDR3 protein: CASSETGGFYNEQFF
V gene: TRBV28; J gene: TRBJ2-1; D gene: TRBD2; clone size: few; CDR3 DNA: TGTGCCAGCAGTCACCGGACTAGCGGGAGGCCTTCCTACAATGAGCAGTTCTTC; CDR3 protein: CASSHRTSGRPSYNEQFF